A single sample gave rise to the 16 T cell receptor beta chains below, sequenced in a study of immune characterization of retroperitoneal liposarcoma. One entry per CDR3 protein, called by TCRdb with MiXCR from the PCR reads. The sample has around 11,000 distinct CDR3 sequences, 27% seen once. The specimen was tumor tissue. Every receptor here comes from a male donor with retroperitoneal liposarcoma.

There are a few counts of this clonotype. This chain joins TRBV12-3 or TRBV12-4 and TRBJ2-2; TRBD2 might be the D (5 bases). The CDR3 has 14 amino acids. V gave up 8 bases and J gave up 6 bases, with 16 bases separating them. In nucleotides, the CDR3 is TGTGCCAGCGGAAATCCGAGGGCAGCCGGGGAGCTGTTTTTT. This translates into CASGNPRAAGELFF.

This clonotype came up many times. This chain links TRBV11-2 with TRBJ2-1; D unclear. Germline V gives CDR1 SGHAT, CDR2 FQNNGV. This CDR3 is built from 14 residues. Trimming removed 2 bases at V and 10 bases at J, with 15 bases between. For the CDR3, the DNA is TGTGCCAGCAGCTTAATGCCGGACGCCTACGAGCAGTTCTTC. Protein product: CASSLMPDAYEQFF.

V usage is TRBV5-3 and J usage is TRBJ2-1; TRBD1 matches at 8 bases. TRBV5-3 is an ORF, with its function uncertain. This CDR3 comprises 19 residues. The junction had 19 bases not matched to a gene; V was cut back by 8 bases and J by 0 bases. The CDR3, as DNA: TGTGCCAGCAGCCATGGACAGGGTTTTTTCATTGACTCCTACAATGAGCAGTTCTTC. Translation gives CASSHGQGFFIDSYNEQFF.

This clonotype was seen only a few times. The chain recombines TRBV6-6 with TRBJ1-1; the D gene is possibly TRBD1 (6 bases). The CDR3 covers 15 residues. Germline CDR1 is MNHNY and CDR2 is SVGAGI (reference sequence). The V end was cut by 5 bases, the J end by 6 bases, with 19 bases between. CDR3 in amino acids: CASSHEQGSGAEAFF. CDR3 nucleotide sequence: TGTGCCAGCAGTCACGAACAGGGATCGGGGGCTGAAGCTTTCTTT.

As regards this clonotype: One end of the junction does not line up with germline, which may come from a read error. The chain combines TRBV7-8 with TRBJ1-4; the D gene is possibly TRBD1 (5 bases). The CDR3 extends over 14 amino acids. Germline V gene lookup returns CDR1 SGHVS and CDR2 FQNEAQ. The CDR3: CASRRGPTSEKLFF. CDR3 DNA sequence: TGTGCCAGCAGACGGGGACCGACTAGTGAAAAACTGTTTTTT.

This clonotype is labeled medium-sized (0.01 to 0.1%). This chain joins TRBV7-2 and TRBJ2-5, with D perhaps TRBD2 (5 bases). Germline V gene sequence: CDR1 SGHTA, CDR2 FQGNSA. V gave up 4 bases and J gave up 0 bases, with 18 bases separating them. The CDR3 loop spans 17 amino acids. The DNA of the CDR3 is TGTGCCAGCAGCTCACTCCCCGGGTCGACTAACCAAGAGACCCAGTACTTC. Protein: CASSSLPGSTNQETQYF.

This clonotype was counted only a few times. The chain links TRBV10-1 to TRBJ2-1, with 9 positions matching TRBD1. The CDR3 consists of 16 residues. Per the germline V gene, CDR1 is WNHNN and CDR2 is SYGVQD (reference sequence). Unmatched junction bases numbered 5, after V lost 5 bases and J lost 0 bases. CDR3 in DNA: TGCGCCAGCAGTTCCCAGACAGGGGGCTCCTACAATGAGCAGTTCTTC. Its protein product is CASSSQTGGSYNEQFF.

The V call is TRBV6-1, the J call TRBJ2-3, with TRBD2 matching 10 bases. V lost 6 bases and J lost 9; bases outside the gene matches: 15. Per germline, CDR1 MNHNS and CDR2 SASEGT. There are 16 residues in the CDR3. CDR3 amino acids: CASRDLKREGLRTQYF. CDR3 DNA: TGTGCCAGCAGGGACCTTAAGCGGGAGGGCCTAAGGACGCAGTATTTT.

The chain combines TRBV6-1 with TRBJ1-1, with 8 bases that match TRBD1. This CDR3 has 15 amino acids. V was clipped by 5 bases and J by 3 bases; unmatched bases: 8. CDR1 and CDR2 (germline): MNHNS, SASEGT. The CDR3 spells CASSKTGQGDTEAFF. The CDR3 DNA sequence: TGTGCCAGCAGTAAGACCGGACAGGGAGACACTGAAGCTTTCTTT.

The chain links TRBV4-2 to TRBJ2-1; perhaps TRBD2 as D (6 bases). TRBJ2-5 explains the end of the DNA better; the J call may be wrong. Looked up from germline, CDR1 is LGHNA and CDR2 is YNFKEQ. CDR3 length: 13 amino acids. The chain's CDR3 is CASSRGAGEDQYF. CDR3 DNA: TGTGCCAGCAGCCGAGGGGCCGGGGAGGACCAGTACTTC.

The chain uses TRBV6-6 and TRBJ2-5, with 8 bases identical to TRBD1. Germline V gene lookup returns CDR1 MNHNY and CDR2 SVGAGI (reference sequence). Trimming at V came to 5 bases and at J to 11 bases, leaving 16 bases not matched to a gene. CDR3 length: 15 amino acids. CDR3: CASSIGQGRHNEQYF. Written as DNA, the CDR3 is TGTGCCAGCAGTATAGGACAGGGAAGGCACAATGAGCAGTACTTC.

This sequence joins TRBV10-2 and TRBJ2-4; D might be TRBD1 or TRBD2, each matching 5 bases. The end of the DNA aligns better with TRBJ2-1, so the J call may be wrong. The CDR3 is made up of 15 amino acids. Germline V gene lookup returns CDR1 WSHSY and CDR2 SAAADI. CDR3 nucleotide sequence: TGCGCCACCCTCAGTCCGGAGGCAGGGCAAGAGACCCAGTTCTTC. Translation gives CATLSPEAGQETQFF.

The rearrangement links TRBV5-6 to TRBJ2-3; 9 bases map to TRBD2. Germline V gene sequence: CDR1 SGHDT, CDR2 YYEEEE. J lost 1 base, V lost 0 bases, and 6 bases had no gene match. The CDR3 is 17 amino acids. The CDR3 loop is CASSLGSGSTGTDTQYF. The DNA for the CDR3 is TGTGCCAGCAGCTTGGGTAGCGGGAGTACGGGCACAGATACGCAGTATTTT.

The CDR3 sequence: CASSSPSSRAGLHDTQYF. The CDR3 DNA sequence: TGTGCCAGCAGTTCCCCTTCAAGTAGAGCGGGTTTACACGATACGCAGTATTTT. The chain carries TRBV27 and TRBJ2-3; perhaps TRBD2 as D (6 bases). With 4 bases removed from V and 6 bases from J, the gap between germline ends came to 26 bases. CDR3 length equals 18 residues. Germline values: CDR1 MNHEY, CDR2 SMNVEV (reference sequence).

By frequency in the sample, this clonotype is medium-sized. The V gene is TRBV7-6, the J gene TRBJ2-1; D remains unclear. Gene TRBJ2-7 matches the end of the DNA better, so the J call may be wrong. Germline CDR1 SGHVS, CDR2 FNYEAQ. This CDR3 spans 16 amino acids. The CDR3 sequence: CASSSPTFDFYNEQYF. The CDR3 DNA sequence: TGTGCCAGCAGCTCACCGACTTTCGACTTTTACAATGAGCAGTACTTC.

This clonotype was recorded at least ten times. J is TRBJ2-3 and V is TRBV7-2; TRBD2 matches at 8 bases. The junction had 6 bases not matched to a gene; V was cut back by 3 bases and J by 4 bases. The germline V gene has CDR1 SGHTA and CDR2 FQGNSA. The CDR3 totals 15 residues. The CDR3 DNA follows: TGTGCCAGCAGCTTCCGGAGCGGGAGTTCAGATACGCAGTATTTT. The encoded protein is CASSFRSGSSDTQYF.